This record looks at one T cell receptor beta chain sequence and its context. Its antigen remains unidentified. This sample is part of a study of CD8 T cells in ankylosing spondylitis. Study-level findings and limits: Made up of fewer than 10 highly homologous variants, a TCR beta motif appeared characteristic of ankylosing spondylitis blood. In ankylosing spondylitis patients, matched synovial fluid reportedly showed significant enrichment of disease-linked clones.

Per germline, CDR1 SQVTM and CDR2 ANQGSEA. The junction had 8 bases not matched to a gene; V was cut back by 7 bases and J by 4 bases. This CDR3 comprises 13 residues. Quantitative 5'-RACE with molecular barcodes produced the TCR beta libraries. In TCRdb, the 5' RACE reads were re-called with MiXCR into one record per CDR3 protein. Seen here are about 200,000 distinct CDR3 sequences, 9.5% to 15% observed once, and the top ten hold 15% to 20%. Sequencing used blood, either unsorted or a sorted T cell fraction (not recorded which). The clonotype originates from a male donor with ankylosing spondylitis or in good health (not recorded which). V and J are TRBV29-1 and TRBJ1-2, with 8 bases identical to TRBD1. CDR3 sequence (DNA): TGCAGCGCCCGGACAGGGCTGATCTATGGCTACACCTTC. Protein sequence: CSARTGLIYGYTF.